The next 17 T cell receptor beta chains were all read from a single sample in a study of control samples from healthy donors and cancer patients. Profiled with immunoSEQ multiplex PCR; TCRdb holds only in-frame clones, not every one. The table has approximately 210,000 clones, roughly nine tenths seen once. The sample taken for sequencing was blood. These receptors originate from a man aged 30 to 39 in good health.

In its sample, this clone was seen once. V is TRBV11-2 and J is TRBJ2-7; TRBD1 matches at 9 bases. The germline CDR1 and CDR2 sequences are SGHAT and FQNNGV. The length of the CDR3 is 13 residues. V dropped 5 bases and J dropped 7; count of bases not matched to a gene: 6. The CDR3 spells CASSPGTGQEQYF. The CDR3 nucleotides are TGTGCCAGCAGCCCGGGGACAGGGCAAGAGCAGTACTTC.

The CDR3 loop is CASSVAGQGHGYTF. The CDR3 coding sequence is TGTGCCAGCAGCGTAGCAGGCCAGGGCCATGGCTACACCTTC. This chain joins TRBV9 and TRBJ1-2, with D possibly TRBD1 on 5 matching bases. From germline, CDR1 is SGDLS and CDR2 YYNGEE. This CDR3 region has 14 residues. V lost 0 bases and J 6 bases, leaving 12 bases between the germline ends.

This clone was seen just once. The rearrangement joins TRBV25-1 to TRBJ1-1; D is perhaps TRBD1 (6 bases). Germline lookup yields CDR1 MGHDK and CDR2 SYGVNS. The CDR3 extends over 15 amino acids. The V end lost 4 bases, the J end lost 0 bases, and 12 bases lay between the germline ends. CDR3 in amino acids: CASSGQDSLNTEAFF. The CDR3 DNA is TGTGCCAGCAGTGGACAGGACAGTTTGAACACTGAAGCTTTCTTT.

V gene TRBV6-6 combines with J gene TRBJ2-5; 10 nucleotides match TRBD1. Germline CDR1 and CDR2: MNHNY and SVGAGI (reference sequence). V shed 6 bases, J shed 3 bases, and the junction held 7 bases outside the gene matches. There are 15 residues in the CDR3. CDR3 nucleotides: TGTGCCAGCAGCCCTGGGGGGACAGGGGAAGAGACCCAGTACTTC. Its protein product is CASSPGGTGEETQYF.

This clone was counted a single time. The chain joins TRBV6-2 or TRBV6-3 to TRBJ2-3; no reliable D call. Germline V gene data show CDR1 as MNHEY and CDR2 as SVGEGT. With 2 bases removed from V and 0 bases from J, the gap between germline ends came to 15 bases. The CDR3 is made up of 17 amino acids. The CDR3, as DNA: TGTGCCAGCAGTTACCCCATCTATAGGGCTAGCACAGATACGCAGTATTTT. Its translation is CASSYPIYRASTDTQYF.

V and J are TRBV30 and TRBJ1-2; TRBD1 agrees at 7 bases. This CDR3 has 14 amino acids. After removal of 4 bases from V and 8 bases from J, the junction contained 13 bases not matched to a gene. Germline V gene lookup returns CDR1 GTSNPN and CDR2 SVGIG (reference sequence). The CDR3 DNA is TGTGCCTGGACCAGACAGGGAGGGTTTGTGGGCTACACCTTC. Protein: CAWTRQGGFVGYTF.

The chain combines TRBV5-5 with TRBJ1-2; no clear D gene. The CDR3 totals 13 residues. Germline V lookup: CDR1 SGHKS, CDR2 YYEKEE (reference sequence). The V end lost 0 bases, the J end lost 2 bases, and 5 bases lay between the germline ends. For the CDR3, the DNA is TGTGCCAGCAGCTTGGGTGGGAACTATGGCTACACCTTC. As protein: CASSLGGNYGYTF.

The chain uses TRBV11-2 and TRBJ2-2; perhaps TRBD2 as D (5 bases). Looked up from germline, CDR1 is SGHAT and CDR2 is FQNNGV. V lost 3 bases and J 5 bases, leaving 10 bases between the germline ends. The CDR3 contains 14 residues. The CDR3 DNA reads TGTGCCAGCAGCTTTCGAGGAGGAACCGGGGAGCTGTTTTTT. Its protein is CASSFRGGTGELFF.

CDR3 DNA sequence: TGTGCCAGCAGCTTAGCCGAAAGCAATGAGCAGTTCTTC. Translation: CASSLAESNEQFF. This sequence joins TRBV7-6 and TRBJ2-1; D unresolved. The CDR3 runs 13 residues. Between the trimmed V and J ends, which lost 0 bases and 6 bases, there was a span of 6 bases. CDR1 and CDR2 from the germline V gene are SGHVS and FNYEAQ.

This clone was counted a single time. The chain joins TRBV11-2 to TRBJ1-3, with D possibly TRBD1 on 6 matching bases. This CDR3 spans 16 amino acids. Germline V gene data show CDR1 as SGHAT and CDR2 as FQNNGV. V dropped 5 bases and J dropped 1 base, with 15 bases sitting between them. The CDR3 region has the DNA TGTGCCAGCAGCGGGGGCGGGACACCATCTGGAAACACCATATATTTT. The encoded protein is CASSGGGTPSGNTIYF.

The V and J genes are TRBV11-2 and TRBJ1-5; 9 nucleotides match TRBD1. The germline gives CDR1 SGHAT, CDR2 FQNNGV. CDR3 size: 15 residues. V lost 5 bases, J lost 2 bases, and 4 bases stayed unmatched. The CDR3 here is CASSPGQGGNQPQHF. The CDR3 DNA reads as TGTGCCAGCAGCCCGGGACAGGGCGGCAATCAGCCCCAGCATTTT.

The CDR3, as DNA: TGTGCCAGCAGCCCGACTGAATCCTATGGCTACACCTTC. Translation: CASSPTESYGYTF. The chain uses TRBV5-8 and TRBJ1-2; D remains unclear. The V gene lost 4 bases and the J gene lost 4 bases, with 11 bases spanning the gap. This CDR3 contains 13 residues. Germline CDR1 SGHTS, CDR2 YDEGEE.

V and J are TRBV2 and TRBJ1-4; tentatively, D is TRBD1 (6 bases). The V end was cut by 5 bases, the J end by 7 bases, with 17 bases between. Germline values: CDR1 SNHLY, CDR2 FYNNEI. The CDR3 runs 15 residues. Here the CDR3 reads CASSLQQGGSEKLFF. DNA for the CDR3: TGTGCCAGCAGTCTCCAACAGGGTGGCAGTGAAAAACTGTTTTTT.

V usage is TRBV6-5 and J usage is TRBJ1-4; D unresolved. Trimming shortened V by 2 bases and J by 5 bases, and 6 bases separated the two germline ends. Germline values: CDR1 MNHEY, CDR2 SVGAGI. This CDR3 has 13 amino acids. The CDR3 nucleotides read TGTGCCAGCAGTTACAGGGCAAATGAAAAACTGTTTTTT. Its protein is CASSYRANEKLFF.

The rearrangement joins TRBV3-1 (or the pseudogene TRBV3-2) to TRBJ2-7; 7 nucleotides agree with TRBD2. Germline CDR1 reads LGHDT; CDR2 reads YNNKEL (reference sequence). The CDR3 runs 14 residues. The V and J ends lost 3 bases and 2 bases, in that order; junction bases with no gene match: 4. CDR3 bases: TGTGCCAGCAGCCAGGAGACTAGCACCTACGAGCAGTACTTC. Translating gives CASSQETSTYEQYF.

The chain has TRBV7-9 and TRBJ2-3; 7 bases agree with TRBD1. The CDR3 runs to 14 residues. J lost 5 bases, V lost 5 bases, and 7 bases had no gene match. Germline values: CDR1 SEHNR, CDR2 FQNEAQ (reference sequence). The CDR3 is CASSLDRVGDTQYF. DNA of the CDR3: TGTGCCAGCAGCCTTGACAGGGTCGGAGATACGCAGTATTTT.

The chain employs TRBV5-6 and TRBJ1-6; tentatively, D is TRBD1 (6 bases). This CDR3 contains 15 residues. Trimming cost V 6 bases and J 5 bases, with 15 bases left between them. Germline V gene sequence: CDR1 SGHDT, CDR2 YYEEEE. The CDR3 spells CASTRMDRDNSPLHF. The DNA of the CDR3 is TGTGCCAGCACCCGGATGGACAGAGATAATTCACCCCTCCACTTT.